The next 7 T cell receptor beta chains were all read from a single sample in a study of blood T cell repertoires in COVID-19. Some clones are missing from TCRdb's copy, which holds only in-frame ones; the method was immunoSEQ multiplex PCR. The sample contains 200,000 to 250,000 clones, approximately 84% of which appear only once. The sequenced material came from peripheral blood. Receptors were obtained from a man aged 50 or older with acute or convalescent COVID-19.

This rearrangement joins TRBV3-1 (or the pseudogene TRBV3-2) to TRBJ2-2, with D possibly matching TRBD1 (6 bases). V gave up 4 bases and J gave up 6 bases, with 12 bases separating them. The CDR3 is 14 amino acids. Germline CDR1 LGHDT, CDR2 YNNKEL (reference sequence). CDR3 sequence: CASSREQGAGELFF. The CDR3 coding sequence is TGTGCCAGCAGCCGCGAACAGGGTGCCGGGGAGCTGTTTTTT.

The chain couples TRBV3-1 (or the pseudogene TRBV3-2) to TRBJ2-2, with no clear D. V lost 2 bases, J lost 2 bases, and 9 bases lay in between. Per the germline V gene, CDR1 is LGHDT and CDR2 is YNNKEL (reference sequence). The CDR3 length is 15 residues. In DNA, the CDR3 is TGTGCCAGCAGCCAAACCAGAACAAACACCGGGGAGCTGTTTTTT. Translated: CASSQTRTNTGELFF.

This clone was seen a handful of times. This chain links TRBV11-2 with TRBJ1-1, with 12 bases fitting TRBD1. This CDR3 comprises 16 residues. V shed 5 bases, J shed 0 bases, and the junction held 4 bases outside the gene matches. Per germline, CDR1 SGHAT and CDR2 FQNNGV. CDR3 in DNA: TGTGCCAGCAGCAGGGGACAGGGGGCATTGAACACTGAAGCTTTCTTT. Protein: CASSRGQGALNTEAFF. The full variable domain, rest sourced from reference TRBV11-2 and TRBJ1-1, is EAGVAQSPRYKIIEKRQSVAFWCNPISGHATLYWYQQILGQGPKLLIQFQNNGVVDDSQLPKDRFSAERLKGVDSTLKIQPAKLEDSAVYLCASSRGQGALNTEAFFGQGTRLTVV.

The rearrangement links TRBV5-8 to TRBJ2-5; TRBD1 agrees at 7 bases. The CDR3 runs to 13 residues. Germline values: CDR1 SGHTS, CDR2 YDEGEE. The ends lost 6 bases at V and 2 bases at J; junction bases unmatched: 4. CDR3 bases: TGTGCCAGCACCTGGGACAGACAAGAGACCCAGTACTTC. This translates into CASTWDRQETQYF.

This clone was seen only once. This sequence joins TRBV11-2 and TRBJ2-6; D not certain. This CDR3 is 15 amino acids long. CDR1 and CDR2 (germline): SGHAT, FQNNGV. V shed 5 bases and J shed 0 bases, with 8 bases lying between them. This CDR3 reads CASSRGGSGANVLTF. The CDR3 coding sequence is TGTGCCAGCAGCCGTGGCGGCTCTGGGGCCAACGTCCTGACTTTC.

The CDR3 loop is CASSPEGRQGPSYYGYTF. DNA for the CDR3: TGCGCCAGCAGCCCCGAAGGACGACAGGGCCCCAGCTACTATGGCTACACCTTC. The chain uses TRBV5-1 and TRBJ1-2, with 7 positions matching TRBD1. J gave up 3 bases and V 4 bases, and 18 bases lay outside the gene matches. The length of the CDR3 is 18 residues. Germline CDR1 is SGHRS and CDR2 is YFSETQ.

V and J are TRBV30 and TRBJ1-5, with 10 bases matching TRBD1. V lost 5 bases to trimming and J lost 0 bases; unmatched junction nucleotides: 7. Germline V gene data show CDR1 as GTSNPN and CDR2 as SVGIG (reference sequence). This CDR3 has 16 amino acids. As DNA, the CDR3 is TGTGCCTGGGCCCGGGACAGGGGATATAGCAATCAGCCCCAGCATTTT. Protein sequence: CAWARDRGYSNQPQHF.